This T cell receptor beta chain comes out of a study of control samples from healthy donors and cancer patients. The germline V gene encodes CDR1 SGHTA and CDR2 FQGNSA. The CDR3 spans 18 residues. Trimming cost V 1 base and J 0 bases; bases outside gene matches: 1. The assay was immunoSEQ multiplex PCR, and TCRdb's table has in-frame clones only and misses some. The sample consists of about 170,000 clones, 70% to 90% of them appearing once. Sequenced sample: blood. This clonotype originated in a young woman in good health. The chain couples TRBV7-2 to TRBJ1-6, with 12 bases that match TRBD1. The DNA of the CDR3 is TGTGCCAGCAGCTTAGGGGACAGGGGGCTCTCCTATAATTCACCCCTCCACTTT. Residues: CASSLGDRGLSYNSPLHF.